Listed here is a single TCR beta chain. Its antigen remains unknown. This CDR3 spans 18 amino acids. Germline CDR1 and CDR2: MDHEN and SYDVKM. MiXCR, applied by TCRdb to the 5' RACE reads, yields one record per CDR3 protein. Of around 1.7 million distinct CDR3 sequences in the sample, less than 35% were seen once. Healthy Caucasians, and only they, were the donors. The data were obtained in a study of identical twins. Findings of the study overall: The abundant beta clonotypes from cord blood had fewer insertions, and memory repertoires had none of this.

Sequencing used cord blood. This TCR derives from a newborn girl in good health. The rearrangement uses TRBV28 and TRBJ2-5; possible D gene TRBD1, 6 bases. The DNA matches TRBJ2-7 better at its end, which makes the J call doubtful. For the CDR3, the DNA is TGTGCCAGCAGTTTATTTTTCGGGACATCCCTCAACGTGGACGAGCAGTACTTC. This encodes CASSLFFGTSLNVDEQYF.